A single sample is the source of the 27 T cell receptor beta chains below, sequenced in a study of a mutant IDH1 vaccine in newly diagnosed glioma. For these TCRs, the target antigens are not known. TCRdb's copy holds only in-frame clones and misses some; the assay was immunoSEQ multiplex PCR. The data contain tens of thousands of clones, roughly 61% of them seen just once; the ten biggest clones take up 4% to 6%. The time point denotes: week 47, end of study. Each vaccine dose was 300 ug of mutant IDH1 20-mer peptide, with topical imiquimod. Sequenced material: peripheral blood mononuclear cells (PBMCs), taken from a glioma patient whose treatment included an IDH1 peptide vaccine. The receptors stem from a man aged 35 to 55 with glioma. Some clones in this sample may be carry-over from other donors' samples.

The chain couples TRBV6-5 to TRBJ1-1; 7 bases are shared with TRBD1. CDR3 length: 12 residues. Germline V gives CDR1 MNHEY, CDR2 SVGAGI. The junction had 5 bases not matched to a gene; V was cut back by 6 bases and J by 7 bases. The CDR3 region has the DNA TGTGCCAGCAGCAGGGGGAAGGGTGAAGCTTTCTTT. Translating gives CASSRGKGEAFF.

This chain joins TRBV5-1 and TRBJ2-5; no clear D. Looked up from germline, CDR1 is SGHRS and CDR2 is YFSETQ. The V gene lost 0 bases and the J gene lost 2 bases, with 11 bases spanning the gap. The CDR3 has 15 amino acids. The CDR3 loop reads CASSLGASRQETQYF. The CDR3 DNA is TGCGCCAGCAGCTTGGGGGCCAGTAGGCAAGAGACCCAGTACTTC.

V and J are TRBV6-5 and TRBJ2-3; D call uncertain. This CDR3 region has 13 residues. Germline lookup yields CDR1 MNHEY and CDR2 SVGAGI. Trimming took 8 bases from V and 3 from J, leaving 12 bases between them. The DNA of the CDR3 is TGTGCCAGCCGATTCACCAGAACAGATACGCAGTATTTT. This translates into CASRFTRTDTQYF.

This clone has only a few counts. The chain combines TRBV18 with TRBJ1-2, with a weak D call TRBD1 (5 bases). Trimming shortened V by 1 base and J by 4 bases, and 10 bases separated the two germline ends. This CDR3 has 14 residues. Germline values: CDR1 KGHSH, CDR2 LQKENI. The CDR3 is CASSPRQGGYGYTF. The DNA of the CDR3 is TGTGCCAGCTCACCACGCCAGGGTGGCTATGGCTACACCTTC.

CDR3 nucleotide sequence: TGTGCCAGCAGCGGTCTGGCCAACCAAGAGACCCAGTACTTC. This gives the protein CASSGLANQETQYF. The gene calls are TRBV6-6 and TRBJ2-5, with D unresolved. The CDR3 runs 14 residues. Trimming took 6 bases from V and 0 from J, leaving 11 bases between them. Germline V gene lookup returns CDR1 MNHNY and CDR2 SVGAGI (reference sequence).

This clone was picked up a small number of times. The chain employs TRBV19 and TRBJ1-1; weak D call: TRBD1 (5 bases). CDR1 is LNHDA, CDR2 SQIVND, per germline (reference sequence). With 5 bases removed from V and 5 bases from J, the gap between germline ends came to 15 bases. CDR3 size: 14 residues. The CDR3 is CASSLAGMGTEAFF. The CDR3 DNA sequence: TGTGCCAGTAGTCTAGCAGGGATGGGTACTGAAGCTTTCTTT.

The chain has TRBV5-1 and TRBJ2-7; D not resolved. From germline, CDR1 is SGHRS and CDR2 YFSETQ. CDR3 length equals 15 residues. V dropped 1 base and J dropped 2 bases, with 13 bases sitting between them. CDR3 amino acids: CASSLRTPEAYEQYF. In DNA form, the CDR3 reads TGCGCCAGCAGCTTGAGAACGCCTGAGGCCTACGAGCAGTACTTC.

This chain uses TRBV29-1 with TRBJ2-3; 7 bases are a match to TRBD1. CDR3 size: 16 residues. Per the germline V gene, CDR1 is SQVTM and CDR2 is ANQGSEA. V trimming: 1 base; J trimming: 1 base; junction bases outside the gene matches: 8. CDR3: CSVEGEGGAGTDTQYF. In DNA form, the CDR3 reads TGCAGCGTTGAAGGGGAAGGGGGCGCTGGCACAGATACGCAGTATTTT.

This sequence joins TRBV5-6 and TRBJ2-1; the match to TRBD1 covers 8 bases. V shed 4 bases, J shed 15 bases, and the junction held 12 bases outside the gene matches. CDR3 length equals 13 residues. CDR1 and CDR2 from the germline V gene are SGHDT and YYEEEE. The CDR3 here is CASSRRRGQVGFF. Written as DNA, the CDR3 is TGTGCCAGCAGCCGCCGCCGGGGACAGGTCGGGTTCTTC.

About this clone: Sequence at one end of the junction differs from germline and may be a read error. The chain joins TRBV12-5 to TRBJ1-5; TRBD1 is a possible D gene (5 bases). Germline CDR1 LGHNT, CDR2 FRNRAP. This CDR3 spans 12 amino acids. The CDR3 spells CERGRGAQPQHF. The CDR3 region has the DNA TGCGAGAGAGGGAGGGGTGCTCAGCCCCAGCATTTT. Based on the CDR3 plus reference TRBV12-5 and TRBJ1-5, the full variable domain is DARVTQTPRHKVTEMGQEVTMRCQPILGHNTVFWYRQTMMQGLELLAYFRNRAPLDDSGMPKDRFSAEMPDATLATLKIQPSEPRDSAVYFCERGRGAQPQHFGDGTRLSIL.

The rearrangement joins TRBV25-1 to TRBJ1-6; D not certain. CDR3 length: 13 residues. The V end was cut by 3 bases, the J end by 9 bases, with 9 bases between. Germline CDR1 is MGHDK and CDR2 is SYGVNS. This CDR3 reads CASSDELVSPLHF. CDR3 bases: TGTGCCAGCAGTGATGAACTTGTTTCACCCCTCCACTTT.

This clone was detected only a few times. The CDR3 loop reads CASSYGTGDTEAFF. CDR3 DNA: TGTGCCAGCAGCTACGGGACAGGGGACACTGAAGCTTTCTTT. V gene TRBV7-9 combines with J gene TRBJ1-1, with TRBD1 identical over 10 bases. CDR3 length: 14 residues. Looked up from germline, CDR1 is SEHNR and CDR2 is FQNEAQ (reference sequence). J gave up 3 bases and V 4 bases, and 2 bases lay outside the gene matches. Filled out from reference TRBV7-9 and TRBJ1-1, the complete variable domain reads DTGVSQNPRHKITKRGQNVTFRCDPISEHNRLYWYRQTLGQGPEFLTYFQNEAQLEKSRLLSDRFSAERPKGSFSTLEIQRTEQGDSAMYLCASSYGTGDTEAFFGQGTRLTVV.

The genes are TRBV2 and TRBJ1-1; possible D gene TRBD1, 5 bases. Looked up from germline, CDR1 is SNHLY and CDR2 is FYNNEI. V was shortened by 6 bases and J by 2 bases, with 10 bases between the two germline ends. The CDR3 has 13 residues. CDR3 region: CASRGTVNTEAFF. The CDR3 DNA follows: TGTGCCAGCAGGGGGACGGTCAACACTGAAGCTTTCTTT. Based on the CDR3 plus reference TRBV2 and TRBJ1-1, the full variable domain is EPEVTQTPSHQVTQMGQEVILRCVPISNHLYFYWYRQILGQKVEFLVSFYNNEISEKSEIFDDQFSVERPDGSNFTLKIRSTKLEDSAMYFCASRGTVNTEAFFGQGTRLTVV.

This clone was picked up one time. The chain joins TRBV2 to TRBJ2-2; TRBD2 matches 10 bases. Germline CDR1 is SNHLY and CDR2 is FYNNEI. The CDR3 totals 15 residues. V lost 7 bases and J lost 2; bases outside the gene matches: 4. The CDR3 sequence: CASKASGGNTGELFF. CDR3 coding DNA: TGTGCCAGCAAGGCTAGCGGGGGAAACACCGGGGAGCTGTTTTTT.

The chain is built from TRBV20-1 and TRBJ2-3; maybe TRBD2 (6 bases). Germline CDR1 and CDR2: DFQATT and SNEGSKA (reference sequence). The CDR3 is made up of 10 amino acids. The V and J ends lost 5 bases and 10 bases respectively, with 10 bases between them. In DNA, the CDR3 is TGCAGTGCTCAGTGGGGGGCGCAGTATTTT. This codes for CSAQWGAQYF.

The genes are TRBV7-9 and TRBJ1-6; D not resolved. CDR3 length equals 13 residues. Germline CDR1 SEHNR, CDR2 FQNEAQ (reference sequence). Trimming removed 3 bases from V and 9 bases from J, with 9 bases in between. CDR3 sequence (DNA): TGTGCCAGCAGCTTGTCGAATTCTTCACCCCTCCACTTT. It encodes CASSLSNSSPLHF.

V is TRBV5-1 and J is TRBJ2-3; D gene ambiguous. Germline V CDR1 and CDR2: SGHRS, YFSETQ. The CDR3 runs to 13 residues. With 0 bases removed from V and 4 bases from J, the gap between germline ends came to 6 bases. In DNA form, the CDR3 reads TGCGCCAGCAGCTTGGGGGCGGCAGATACGCAGTATTTT. It is translated as CASSLGAADTQYF.

Comment on this clone: Distinct nucleotide sequences in the sample also encode this CDR3. The rearrangement uses TRBV18 and TRBJ2-3, with D possibly TRBD2 on 5 matching bases. Germline V lookup: CDR1 KGHSH, CDR2 LQKENI. This CDR3 comprises 14 residues. Between the trimmed V and J ends, which lost 0 bases and 1 base, there was a span of 5 bases. The CDR3 loop is CASSPPAGTDTQYF. DNA of the CDR3: TGTGCCAGCTCACCACCAGCGGGCACAGATACGCAGTATTTT.

V is TRBV5-1 and J is TRBJ2-3; D may match TRBD1 or TRBD2 (6 bases each). Per the germline V gene, CDR1 is SGHRS and CDR2 is YFSETQ. Trimming took off 0 bases at V and 0 bases at J, with 11 bases between the two ends. The length of the CDR3 is 16 residues. The CDR3 nucleotides read TGCGCCAGCAGCTTGGTTCCGGGGGCTAGCACAGATACGCAGTATTTT. Encoded protein: CASSLVPGASTDTQYF. The full variable domain, its missing parts supplied by reference TRBV5-1 and TRBJ2-3, is KAGVTQTPRYLIKTRGQQVTLSCSPISGHRSVSWYQQTPGQGLQFLFEYFSETQRNKGNFPGRFSGRQFSNSRSEMNVSTLELGDSALYLCASSLVPGASTDTQYFGPGTRLTVL.

The chain combines TRBV2 with TRBJ2-3, with D possibly TRBD1 on 6 matching bases. With 6 bases removed from V and 3 bases from J, the gap between germline ends came to 13 bases. In germline, CDR1 is SNHLY, CDR2 FYNNEI. The length of the CDR3 is 14 residues. CDR3 amino acids: CASSLQGFTDTQYF. DNA of the CDR3: TGTGCCAGCAGCTTACAGGGATTTACAGATACGCAGTATTTT.

This sequence joins TRBV5-4 and TRBJ2-3; D is perhaps TRBD1 or TRBD2 (5 bases each). Germline V gene sequence: CDR1 SGHNT, CDR2 YYREEE (reference sequence). This CDR3 is 14 amino acids long. Trimming left V 10 bases short and J 2 bases short, with 17 bases between. CDR3 sequence reads: CALRPGPHTDTQYF. The CDR3 DNA reads as TGTGCCTTACGCCCGGGGCCCCACACAGATACGCAGTATTTT.

Relative to its sample, this clone is medium-sized. This chain links TRBV30 with TRBJ1-5; no clear D. The germline V gene encodes CDR1 GTSNPN and CDR2 SVGIG (reference sequence). CDR3 length: 15 amino acids. Deletions cut 0 bases from V and 5 bases from J, with 14 bases between. In DNA form, the CDR3 reads TGTGCCTGGAGTGTAGGAACAAAAGGACATCAGCCCCAGCATTTT. This sequence encodes CAWSVGTKGHQPQHF.

The V gene is TRBV7-2, the J gene TRBJ1-5; 9 nucleotides align to TRBD1. The J segment lost 7 bases and the V segment lost 3 bases, leaving 7 bases of the junction unmatched. Germline loops: CDR1 SGHTA, CDR2 FQGNSA. This CDR3 comprises 15 residues. CDR3 residues: CASSLGGTGQQPQHF. CDR3 DNA sequence: TGTGCCAGCAGCTTGGGAGGGACAGGGCAACAGCCCCAGCATTTT.

The chain's CDR3 is CASSSGTSRITYEQYF. CDR3 sequence (DNA): TGCGCCAGCAGCTCAGGGACTAGCCGTATTACCTACGAGCAGTACTTC. The chain is built from TRBV5-1 and TRBJ2-7; 9 nucleotides match TRBD2. The CDR3 runs to 16 residues. V dropped 3 bases and J dropped 2; count of bases not matched to a gene: 9. Per the germline V gene, CDR1 is SGHRS and CDR2 is YFSETQ.

V is TRBV15 and J is TRBJ1-1; 8 bases are shared with TRBD1. The CDR3 has 16 amino acids. J was trimmed by 8 bases and V by 8 bases; bases with no gene match: 19. Germline CDR1 reads LNHNV; CDR2 reads YYDKDF (reference sequence). The CDR3 loop is CATSTGGNGRRIEAFF. The CDR3 DNA reads TGTGCCACCTCAACAGGGGGGAACGGGCGGAGAATAGAAGCTTTCTTT. The full variable domain, rest sourced from reference TRBV15 and TRBJ1-1, is DAMVIQNPRYQVTQFGKPVTLSCSQTLNHNVMYWYQQKSSQAPKLLFHYYDKDFNNEADTPDNFQSRRPNTSFCFLDIRSPGLGDTAMYLCATSTGGNGRRIEAFFGQGTRLTVV.

This clone was seen more than once but under ten times. The chain is built from TRBV13 and TRBJ2-6, with D possibly being TRBD2 (6 bases). Germline V lookup: CDR1 PRHDT, CDR2 FYEKMQ (reference sequence). CDR3 length: 16 amino acids. The V end was cut by 2 bases, the J end by 2 bases, with 10 bases between. CDR3 protein: CASSLSRETGANVLTF. The CDR3 nucleotides read TGTGCCAGCAGCTTATCGCGGGAAACTGGGGCCAACGTCCTGACTTTC.

The genes are TRBV7-9 and TRBJ2-4; D perhaps matches TRBD2 (6 bases). Germline V gene sequence: CDR1 SEHNR, CDR2 FQNEAQ (reference sequence). CDR3 size: 13 residues. Trimming removed 5 bases at V and 10 bases at J, with 15 bases between. The CDR3 region has the DNA TGTGCCAGCAGCCCACTGCCGGGGAGGATTCAGTACTTC. Its protein product is CASSPLPGRIQYF.